This T cell receptor (beta chain) was recovered during a study of CD8+ T cells in alopecia areata. In the study overall: Among treated patients, severity was scored by affected scalp area percentage.

The CDR3 has 15 residues. Germline V gene sequence: CDR1 SQVTM, CDR2 ANQGSEA. Trimming pared 6 bases from V and 2 bases from J, leaving 19 bases between. Specified treatment: oral pan-JAK inhibitor, 5-10 mg twice daily. Extraction and reverse transcription of RNA yielded cDNA as the sequencing template. Sequencing used immunoSEQ multiplex PCR; TCRdb keeps in-frame clones, though not all of them. The sample includes approximately 210,000 clones, 50% to 60% of them seen just once. This TCR was sampled from a human donor with alopecia areata. The material was CD4+ T cells sorted from blood, obtained at week 4, from a patient treated with tofacitinib. The rearrangement joins TRBV29-1 to TRBJ2-5, with unresolved D. For the CDR3, the DNA is TGCAGCGTCACTGGCCGGGCCGCTGATCAAGAGACCCAGTACTTC. This codes for CSVTGRAADQETQYF.